Listed here are 15 T cell receptor beta chains from one sample, sequenced in a study of blood T cells in healthy people across ages (dated by TCRdb to between 2014 and 2017). Library preparation was by 5' RACE. A second roughly 6 to 12 cycle PCR used a sample-barcoded 5' primer and a J-beta primer mix. The raw public data were reprocessed by TCRdb itself: fastp quality trimming at Q25, MiXCR clonotype calling, in-frame beta chains only. Each entry merges the rows of one CDR3 protein and shows their most common DNA and genes. The sample yields around 2 million distinct CDR3 sequences; 39% were counted once. More than 20% of the sample is held by the ten biggest clonotypes. Sequencing was performed on blood. These receptors all stem from a human donor in good health.

J is TRBJ2-5 and V is TRBV28, with 8 bases fitting TRBD1. Trimming at V came to 3 bases and at J to 3 bases, leaving 6 bases not matched to a gene. Germline lookup yields CDR1 MDHEN and CDR2 SYDVKM. This CDR3 comprises 15 residues. CDR3 protein: CASSFQGAEEETQYF. The DNA of the CDR3 is TGTGCCAGCAGTTTCCAGGGGGCGGAAGAAGAGACCCAGTACTTC.

The chain couples TRBV15 to TRBJ1-2, with a possible D match to TRBD1 (5 bases). V lost 0 bases, J lost 6 bases, and 14 bases lay in between. The V gene's germline CDR1 is LNHNV and CDR2 YYDKDF (reference sequence). The CDR3 has 15 amino acids. This CDR3 is CATSRDPQANHGYTF. The CDR3 DNA reads TGTGCCACCAGCAGAGATCCACAGGCCAACCATGGCTACACCTTC.

V and J are TRBV7-3 and TRBJ1-1, with TRBD1 matching over 10 bases. The CDR3 runs 15 residues. Germline CDR1 and CDR2: SGHTA and FQGTGA. Unmatched junction bases numbered 4, after V lost 6 bases and J lost 0 bases. The CDR3 nucleotides read TGTGCCAGCAGGACAGGGGGCCGGTTGAACACTGAAGCTTTCTTT. It codes for CASRTGGRLNTEAFF.

The sample holds many counts of this clonotype. The chain combines TRBV18 with TRBJ1-1; D is unresolved. The V end lost 8 bases, the J end lost 1 base, and 11 bases lay between the germline ends. The CDR3 totals 13 residues. Germline CDR1 KGHSH, CDR2 LQKENI. The CDR3 spells CASSPSGNTEAFF. The CDR3 coding sequence is TGTGCCAGCAGCCCCTCAGGGAACACTGAAGCTTTCTTT.

The chain has TRBV6-2 or TRBV6-3 and TRBJ2-7; D call uncertain. V lost 5 bases to trimming and J lost 4 bases, with 15 bases between them. Germline loops: CDR1 MNHEY, CDR2 SVGEGT. The CDR3 contains 14 residues. CDR3: CASSAVAPLYEQYF. CDR3 DNA sequence: TGTGCCAGCAGTGCCGTCGCACCTTTATACGAGCAGTACTTC.

In this sample, this clonotype turned up a few times. The V and J genes are TRBV6-5 and TRBJ2-7; TRBD1 might be the D (6 bases). This CDR3 region has 16 residues. Germline V gene lookup returns CDR1 MNHEY and CDR2 SVGAGI. The V end was cut by 3 bases, the J end by 2 bases, with 17 bases between. The CDR3 bases are TGTGCCAGCAGTTATGGGCTATCGCCAGGGGCCTACGAGCAGTACTTC. This gives the protein CASSYGLSPGAYEQYF.

V usage is TRBV6-5 and J usage is TRBJ1-2, with 8 bases lining up with TRBD1. The germline V gene encodes CDR1 MNHEY and CDR2 SVGAGI. Germline trimming cut 0 bases from V and 6 bases from J; bases unmatched to any gene: 0. CDR3 length: 13 amino acids. DNA for the CDR3: TGTGCCAGCAGTTACTCGGACAGGGATGGCTACACCTTC. Encoded protein: CASSYSDRDGYTF.

This chain uses TRBV11-2 with TRBJ1-2, with TRBD1 identical over 8 bases. Germline V gene sequence: CDR1 SGHAT, CDR2 FQNNGV. The CDR3 sequence is 14 residues long. V shed 5 bases and J 5 bases; nucleotides not matched to a gene: 7. As DNA, the CDR3 is TGTGCCAGCAGCGTGTCAGGGGGCGGGTATGGCTACACCTTC. Translation: CASSVSGGGYGYTF.

The V gene is TRBV13, the J gene TRBJ2-5; D possibly matches TRBD1 or TRBD2 (5 bases each). Germline assignment: CDR1 PRHDT and CDR2 FYEKMQ (reference sequence). The CDR3 totals 15 residues. Trimming pared 5 bases from V and 7 bases from J, leaving 20 bases between. The DNA of the CDR3 is TGTGCCAGCAGCCACCCCGGGGAGACAGAGGGGACCCAGTACTTC. As protein: CASSHPGETEGTQYF.

This chain links TRBV20-1 with TRBJ2-3; either TRBD1 or TRBD2 may supply D (5 bases each). Germline loops: CDR1 DFQATT, CDR2 SNEGSKA (reference sequence). Trimming cost V 2 bases and J 1 base, with 10 bases left between them. This CDR3 comprises 14 residues. The CDR3: CSARLGVGTDTQYF. Here the CDR3 DNA reads TGCAGTGCTAGATTGGGGGTTGGCACAGATACGCAGTATTTT.

The J gene is TRBJ2-1, the V gene TRBV20-1, with 10 bases identical to TRBD2. The V gene end was trimmed by 5 bases and the J gene end by 2 bases; junction bases not matched to a gene: 9. In germline, CDR1 is DFQATT, CDR2 SNEGSKA (reference sequence). The CDR3 length is 16 residues. CDR3 in amino acids: CSASNLAGDTYNEQFF. The DNA of the CDR3 is TGCAGTGCTTCTAATCTAGCGGGGGACACCTACAATGAGCAGTTCTTC.

This clonotype was observed a handful of times. The V gene is TRBV15, the J gene TRBJ2-3; TRBD2 is a possible D gene (5 bases). The CDR3 consists of 18 residues. The ends were cut back, 3 bases at V and 0 bases at J, with 19 bases in the middle. The germline CDR1 and CDR2 sequences are LNHNV and YYDKDF (reference sequence). The CDR3 DNA reads TGTGCCACCAGCAGCCGAGGGAGCGGTAATCCTAGCACAGATACGCAGTATTTT. Translating gives CATSSRGSGNPSTDTQYF.

The rearrangement links TRBV11-1 to TRBJ2-1, with D maybe TRBD2 (7 bases). Between the trimmed V and J ends, which lost 3 bases and 5 bases, there was a span of 11 bases. The CDR3 is 14 amino acids. Germline CDR1 SGHAT, CDR2 FQDESV (reference sequence). The CDR3 reads CASSFGGRDNEQFF. The DNA of the CDR3 is TGTGCCAGCAGCTTCGGGGGGCGGGACAATGAGCAGTTCTTC.

This clonotype was recorded a few times. The CDR3 region has the DNA TGTGCCAGCAGCCGAACCGGAGATACAGGAAACTCTGGGGCCAACGTCCTGACTTTC. Translated: CASSRTGDTGNSGANVLTF. This chain uses TRBV7-9 with TRBJ2-6; a possible D gene is TRBD1 (5 bases). Germline V gives CDR1 SEHNR, CDR2 FQNEAQ (reference sequence). The CDR3 consists of 19 residues. V lost 5 bases and J 0 bases, leaving 20 bases between the germline ends.

V usage is TRBV28 and J usage is TRBJ2-6, with D unresolved. The CDR3 runs to 17 residues. Trimming left V 4 bases short and J 2 bases short, with 15 bases between. Germline assignment: CDR1 MDHEN and CDR2 SYDVKM. The DNA of the CDR3 is TGTGCCAGCAGTTGGGAAGGTTCCTTGACTGGGGCCAACGTCCTGACTTTC. Its translation is CASSWEGSLTGANVLTF.